The entry that follows covers one T cell receptor beta chain sequence. Time point described: newly diagnosed, previously untreated cHL patient sample. From thawed PBMCs, CD8+ T cells were isolated by magnetic negative selection. Untreated, newly diagnosed classical Hodgkin lymphoma PBMCs were used for comparison. This entry comes from a study of PD-1 blockade in classical Hodgkin lymphoma. The CDR3 is 15 residues long. Trimming took 7 bases from V and 5 from J; bases not matched to a gene: 13. Germline V gives CDR1 GTSNPN, CDR2 SVGIG (reference sequence). TCRdb keeps only in-frame clones here, not all; method: immunoSEQ multiplex PCR. The sample holds approximately 9,000 clones, 80% to 95% seen once.

V is TRBV30 and J is TRBJ2-2; 7 bases align to TRBD1. Material: CD8+ T cells from blood. The source is a human donor with classical Hodgkin lymphoma. CDR3 DNA: TGTGCCTTAGGGGGCAGGGCGAGAGTTACCGGGGAGCTGTTTTTT. Its translation: CALGGRARVTGELFF.